This T cell receptor (beta chain) was sequenced during a study of Ad26.COV2.S vaccination and SARS-CoV-2 variants. Study summary: By the intramuscular route, Ad26.COV2.S was given once, or twice 56 days apart.

V trimming: 3 bases; J trimming: 2 bases; junction bases outside the gene matches: 1. This CDR3 has 15 residues. The germline CDR1 and CDR2 sequences are LGHNA and YNFKEQ. Only in-frame clones appear in the TCRdb table, and some are missing; sequencing was by immunoSEQ multiplex PCR. The sample holds about 320,000 clones, just under 85% seen once. Sample treatment: roughly 19 received Ad26.COV2.S at low or high dose, single or two shots; roughly 5 received placebo; per-sample allocation not given. Samples analyzed were those drawn on day 63 after the first vaccine or placebo injection. Vaccination used an Ad26 vector expressing Wuhan-strain SARS-CoV-2 spike.

The specimen comprised peripheral blood, sampled in a trial of Ad26.COV2.S vaccine versus placebo. This TCR derives from a person between 18 and 59 years old who received the Ad26.COV2.S COVID-19 vaccine or a placebo. The chain is built from TRBV4-2 and TRBJ2-1, with TRBD2 matching 10 bases. The CDR3 DNA reads TGTGCCAGCAGCCATAGCGGGGGGACCTACAATGAGCAGTTCTTC. Residues: CASSHSGGTYNEQFF.